The clone carrying this TCR beta chain was detected only a few times. Its antigen is unknown. Every isolated RNA sample was fully reverse transcribed, so sequencing captured expressed TCRB transcripts. The method was immunoSEQ multiplex PCR; TCRdb's version includes in-frame clones alone and lacks a portion of them. The table lists 150,000 to 180,000 clones, about a tenth of them singletons, with around 0.5% in the top ten. This record comes from a study of beta chain features in type 1 diabetes. Broader study findings: Shorter TCRB CDR3s, moderately but significantly so, were found in Type 1 diabetes patients in all four CD4+ subsets.

The ends were cut back, 7 bases at V and 0 bases at J, with 4 bases in the middle. CDR1 and CDR2 (germline): DFQATT, SNEGSKA (reference sequence). The length of the CDR3 is 11 residues. The sequenced sample was central memory CD4+ T cells from blood. The sequence came from a man aged 25 to 45 with type 1 diabetes. The V gene is TRBV20-1, the J gene TRBJ1-3; unclear D gene. This chain's CDR3 is CSGSSGNTIYF. The CDR3 DNA reads TGCAGTGGCAGCTCTGGAAACACCATATATTTT.